These 23 T cell receptor beta chains share one sample of origin, sequenced in a study of B cell selection in AIRE deficiency. Assay: immunoSEQ multiplex PCR; the TCRdb copy retains only in-frame clones and omits some. The sample yields about 24,000 clones, 95% to 97% seen once. Sorting defined conventional CD4 T cells as CD4+CD127+. The sequenced material came from conventional CD4+ T cells sorted from PBMCs. The receptor set was obtained from a human donor with AIRE deficiency.

The chain links TRBV11-2 to TRBJ2-7; D not certain. The V end lost 0 bases, the J end lost 2 bases, and 14 bases lay between the germline ends. Germline CDR1 is SGHAT and CDR2 is FQNNGV. The CDR3 runs 16 residues. The chain's CDR3 is CASSLEAYWQTYEQYF. CDR3 DNA sequence: TGTGCCAGCAGCTTAGAGGCGTATTGGCAGACCTACGAGCAGTACTTC.

The chain couples TRBV4-1 to TRBJ2-4; TRBD1 agrees at 7 bases. The CDR3 covers 15 residues. J gave up 8 bases and V 2 bases, and 9 bases lay outside the gene matches. CDR1 is MGHRA and CDR2 is YSYEKL in the germline V gene. CDR3 sequence reads: CASSQPRQGSDIQYF. The CDR3, as DNA: TGCGCCAGCAGCCAACCCAGACAGGGCTCGGACATTCAGTACTTC.

The chain employs TRBV15 and TRBJ2-7; TRBD1 aligns across 9 bases. The trim removed 2 bases at V and 6 bases at J, leaving 8 bases unmatched. CDR3 length equals 15 residues. Germline V gives CDR1 LNHNV, CDR2 YYDKDF (reference sequence). The CDR3 DNA is TGTGCCACCAGCAGAACCGGGACAGGGCCCGGCGAGCAGTACTTC. It is translated as CATSRTGTGPGEQYF.

A single count supports this clone. The chain uses TRBV28 and TRBJ1-2; 7 nucleotides line up with TRBD1. The germline gives CDR1 MDHEN, CDR2 SYDVKM. The CDR3 is 15 residues long. J gave up 4 bases and V 3 bases, and 8 bases lay outside the gene matches. CDR3 DNA: TGTGCCAGCAGTTTCACAGGGGCGGGGAGCTATGGCTACACCTTC. Translated, it gives CASSFTGAGSYGYTF.

The chain uses TRBV18 and TRBJ2-5; a weak D match, TRBD1 (6 bases). Germline assignment: CDR1 KGHSH and CDR2 LQKENI. The CDR3 sequence is 15 residues long. The V and J ends lost 2 bases and 2 bases respectively, with 12 bases between them. The DNA of the CDR3 is TGTGCCAGCTCACCAATAAGTGGACAGCAAGAGACCCAGTACTTC. Translation gives CASSPISGQQETQYF.

This chain links TRBV5-1 with TRBJ2-2; 9 bases map to TRBD1. Germline loops: CDR1 SGHRS, CDR2 YFSETQ. This CDR3 contains 16 residues. J was trimmed by 6 bases and V by 4 bases; bases with no gene match: 10. The CDR3 DNA reads as TGCGCCAGCAGCGCGCAGACAGGGGGTTATCCCGGGGAGCTGTTTTTT. Residues: CASSAQTGGYPGELFF. Complete variable domain (other parts from reference TRBV5-1 and TRBJ2-2): KAGVTQTPRYLIKTRGQQVTLSCSPISGHRSVSWYQQTPGQGLQFLFEYFSETQRNKGNFPGRFSGRQFSNSRSEMNVSTLELGDSALYLCASSAQTGGYPGELFFGEGSRLTVL.

The rearrangement joins TRBV4-3 to TRBJ1-4; D is ambiguous. The germline V gene encodes CDR1 LGHNA and CDR2 YSLEER. V gave up 0 bases and J gave up 5 bases, with 4 bases separating them. The CDR3 consists of 13 residues. The CDR3 bases are TGCGCCAGCAGCCAAGATCGGAATGAAAAACTGTTTTTT. Its protein is CASSQDRNEKLFF.

The chain is built from TRBV11-2 and TRBJ1-4; tentatively, D is TRBD1 (6 bases). The germline V and J ends were trimmed by 4 bases and 0 bases, with 21 bases remaining between them. CDR1 SGHAT and CDR2 FQNNGV come from the germline V gene. CDR3 length: 19 residues. CDR3 loop: CASSYLARDIVATNEKLFF. The CDR3 nucleotides read TGTGCCAGCAGCTATCTTGCCCGGGACATAGTTGCAACTAATGAAAAACTGTTTTTT.

The J gene is TRBJ1-1, the V gene TRBV9; D remains unclear. The ends were cut back, 0 bases at V and 1 base at J, with 10 bases in the middle. The CDR3 consists of 15 residues. Germline loops: CDR1 SGDLS, CDR2 YYNGEE. Here the CDR3 DNA reads TGTGCCAGCAGCGTAGGAAAAGGGCAGAACACTGAAGCTTTCTTT. Amino acids: CASSVGKGQNTEAFF.

The chain carries TRBV2 and TRBJ2-1; D uncertain. Germline CDR1 and CDR2: SNHLY and FYNNEI. This CDR3 contains 13 residues. Between the trimmed V and J ends, which lost 5 bases and 6 bases, there was a span of 11 bases. The CDR3 reads CASSIDLSNEQFF. The CDR3 DNA reads TGTGCCAGCAGTATCGACCTCTCCAATGAGCAGTTCTTC.

The chain combines TRBV5-1 with TRBJ2-1, with D tentatively TRBD2 (7 bases). Per germline, CDR1 SGHRS and CDR2 YFSETQ. CDR3 length: 14 residues. Trimming stripped 0 bases from V and 10 bases from J, with 14 bases between. The CDR3 loop is CASSLVGGGGEQFF. DNA for the CDR3: TGCGCCAGCAGCTTGGTTGGGGGAGGGGGGGAGCAGTTCTTC.

The CDR3 is CASSLVSGNTIYF. CDR3 DNA: TGTGCCAGTAGTTTGGTCTCTGGAAACACCATATATTTT. This chain uses TRBV19 with TRBJ1-3; D call uncertain. The CDR3 is 13 residues long. Germline V lookup: CDR1 LNHDA, CDR2 SQIVND (reference sequence). V gave up 5 bases and J gave up 0 bases, with 5 bases separating them.

A few counts support this clone. The chain recombines TRBV6-6 with TRBJ1-2, with TRBD1 as a possible D gene (5 bases). CDR3 length equals 13 residues. Germline V gene lookup returns CDR1 MNHNY and CDR2 SVGAGI (reference sequence). The V and J ends lost 8 bases and 7 bases respectively, with 17 bases between them. CDR3 nucleotide sequence: TGTGCCAGCGGGGATTCAGGGAATCTTGGCTACACCTTC. Its translation: CASGDSGNLGYTF.

This chain links TRBV28 with TRBJ1-2; D unclear. The CDR3 runs to 15 residues. Germline V gene data show CDR1 as MDHEN and CDR2 as SYDVKM. V shed 5 bases and J shed 1 base, with 14 bases lying between them. CDR3 sequence reads: CASSPPVPGNYGYTF. The CDR3 region has the DNA TGTGCCAGCAGTCCTCCTGTTCCCGGTAACTATGGCTACACCTTC.

V usage is TRBV25-1 and J usage is TRBJ2-7; 9 positions match TRBD2. J gave up 5 bases and V 6 bases, and 14 bases lay outside the gene matches. Looked up from germline, CDR1 is MGHDK and CDR2 is SYGVNS. The CDR3 runs 16 residues. In DNA, the CDR3 is TGTGCCAGCAGCGGAGTGACTAGCGGAGCACCGAACGAGCAGTACTTC. Translation gives CASSGVTSGAPNEQYF.

This sequence joins TRBV9 and TRBJ2-5, with 7 bases lining up with TRBD1. Germline loops: CDR1 SGDLS, CDR2 YYNGEE. CDR3 length: 15 residues. V lost 4 bases to trimming and J lost 0 bases; unmatched junction nucleotides: 6. The CDR3 sequence: CASSPTGSNQETQYF. The CDR3 bases are TGTGCCAGCAGCCCGACAGGGAGTAACCAAGAGACCCAGTACTTC.

The rearrangement joins TRBV19 to TRBJ2-2; unclear D gene. The CDR3 covers 15 residues. Trimming removed 3 bases at V and 1 base at J, with 9 bases between. Per germline, CDR1 LNHDA and CDR2 SQIVND (reference sequence). The CDR3 sequence: CASSIRAENTGELFF. As DNA, the CDR3 is TGTGCCAGTAGTATCCGGGCGGAGAACACCGGGGAGCTGTTTTTT.

The gene calls are TRBV6-5 and TRBJ1-2, with 11 nucleotides matching TRBD1. Germline CDR1 and CDR2: MNHEY and SVGAGI. V dropped 5 bases and J dropped 7; count of bases not matched to a gene: 9. The CDR3 extends over 15 amino acids. The CDR3 sequence is CASSTRTGGWGGYTF. The CDR3 DNA reads TGTGCCAGCAGTACTCGGACAGGGGGCTGGGGTGGCTACACCTTC.

This clone was recorded once. V is TRBV5-6 and J is TRBJ1-1, with 8 bases matching TRBD1. Unmatched junction bases numbered 4, after V lost 5 bases and J lost 4 bases. CDR1 and CDR2 (germline): SGHDT, YYEEEE. The CDR3 runs 13 residues. The CDR3, as DNA: TGTGCCAGCAGTTATACAGGGGGCACTGAAGCTTTCTTT. It translates to CASSYTGGTEAFF.

The chain employs TRBV6-6 and TRBJ2-7, with TRBD1 matching 8 bases. Germline assignment: CDR1 MNHNY and CDR2 SVGAGI (reference sequence). CDR3 length equals 13 residues. J gave up 2 bases and V 5 bases, and 2 bases lay outside the gene matches. The CDR3: CASSGQGPYEQYF. CDR3 nucleotide sequence: TGTGCCAGCAGTGGACAGGGCCCCTACGAGCAGTACTTC.

The chain uses TRBV6-5 and TRBJ1-5, with a tentative D call TRBD1 (6 bases). V was cut by 8 bases and J by 6 bases, with 20 bases left in between. Germline lookup yields CDR1 MNHEY and CDR2 SVGAGI. The CDR3 consists of 15 residues. This chain's CDR3 is CASGGRGGMGQPQHF. For the CDR3, the DNA is TGTGCCAGCGGCGGCAGGGGAGGGATGGGTCAGCCCCAGCATTTT.

The V call is TRBV7-2, the J call TRBJ2-7; D gene uncertain. CDR3 length: 14 residues. V gave up 5 bases and J gave up 0 bases, with 11 bases separating them. Germline CDR1 SGHTA, CDR2 FQGNSA. The CDR3 coding sequence is TGTGCCAGCAGCCCTCGTCTTGACTCCTACGAGCAGTACTTC. Translated, it gives CASSPRLDSYEQYF.

The gene calls are TRBV27 and TRBJ2-7; TRBD2 matches at 9 bases. In germline, CDR1 is MNHEY, CDR2 SMNVEV (reference sequence). The CDR3 loop spans 15 amino acids. V was clipped by 2 bases and J by 9 bases; unmatched bases: 11. The CDR3 DNA sequence: TGTGCCAGCAGTTTAAGGGGGTATAGCGGGAGTTTGCAGTACTTC. Encoded protein: CASSLRGYSGSLQYF.